This is a list of T cell receptor beta chains from one sample in a study of blood T cell repertoires in COVID-19. Assay used: immunoSEQ multiplex PCR; TCRdb lists only in-frame clones, some missing. The sample comprises about 280,000 clones, 75% to 90% of which are singletons, and 2.2% rests with the top ten. Sequences were obtained from peripheral blood. Receptors originate from a man aged 50-59 years with acute or convalescent COVID-19. Each CDR3 is given without its conserved first and last residue. For some rows the clone size is stated as once, few or many, or as a class when expanded; others skip it.

V gene	J gene	clone size	CDR3 protein
TRBV3-1/TRBV3-2	TRBJ1-6	NA	ASSLGAYSPLH
TRBV7-6	TRBJ1-3	NA	ASSQTANSGNTIY
TRBV7-3	TRBJ2-3	NA	ASSFSGLAGGDTQY
TRBV5-6	TRBJ1-2	many	ASSKPDVFYYGYT
TRBV10-3	TRBJ1-4	NA	AISEGGADEKLF
TRBV11-2	TRBJ1-2	NA	ASSPHEAGYT
TRBV10-2	TRBJ2-2	NA	ASTPSGGLTGELF
TRBV19	TRBJ2-7	NA	ASSTLRDSEQY
TRBV7-7	TRBJ2-1	NA	ASSFGLADHNEQF
TRBV6-5	TRBJ2-4	NA	ASSLDRGRNIQY
TRBV11-2	TRBJ1-6	NA	ASSLTRGHRDSPLH
TRBV30	TRBJ1-6	once	AWRLTAGNSPLH
TRBV5-1	TRBJ1-4	NA	ASSLAGTGDEKLF
TRBV12-3/TRBV12-4	TRBJ2-7	NA	ASSLGHYYEQY
TRBV7-8	TRBJ2-7	NA	ASRGTATYEQY
TRBV10-3	TRBJ2-7	NA	AIQGGEYEQY
TRBV19	TRBJ1-3	NA	ASSIPVLSSGNTIY
TRBV18	TRBJ1-2	NA	ASSPFSNWDRFSGYT
TRBV7-2	TRBJ1-4	NA	ASSLGAAANEKLF
TRBV11-2	TRBJ2-5	NA	ASSSSPLDPRTQY
TRBV9	TRBJ2-7	NA	ASNRGGGNYEQY
TRBV10-3	TRBJ1-1	once	AIRTPTMNTEAF
TRBV19	TRBJ2-7	once	ASSKVQGPYEQY
TRBV11-2	TRBJ1-2	NA	ASSLDSNAGGAGGYT
TRBV15	TRBJ2-2	once	ATTTSYTGELF
TRBV10-3	TRBJ2-5	once	ATIPGQGGETQY
TRBV2	TRBJ1-1	NA	ASSLTGRDTEAF
TRBV5-1	TRBJ1-1	NA	ASSFPRGGLTEAF
TRBV27	TRBJ1-3	NA	ASSSDRASGNTIY
TRBV5-1	TRBJ1-2	NA	ASSPTGSSGYT
TRBV11-2	TRBJ2-5	NA	ASSPEWRDQETQY
TRBV19	TRBJ1-1	NA	ASSPGQGARAF
TRBV2	TRBJ2-2	NA	ASSERYTGELF
TRBV6-2/TRBV6-3	TRBJ1-5	few	ASSRGWPQH
TRBV9	TRBJ2-2	once	ASSVDHGTVSNTGELF
TRBV19	TRBJ1-3	NA	ASTSPPGNTIY
TRBV5-1	TRBJ1-1	NA	ASSSGQGENTEAF
TRBV10-3	TRBJ1-6	NA	AISDRAGSYNSPLH
TRBV5-1	TRBJ2-1	NA	ASSFPGQGAYEQF
TRBV5-1	TRBJ2-2	NA	ASREGTNTGELF
TRBV7-8	TRBJ1-3	few	ASSLTSNPLSSGNTIY
TRBV11-2	TRBJ2-6	NA	ASSLGPPSRANVLT
TRBV27	TRBJ1-1	NA	ASSSVGGRVWGTEAF
TRBV10-1	TRBJ2-1	once	ASSEGDRGIKTYNEQF
TRBV7-9	TRBJ2-2	NA	ASSLARGSGDVPTGELF
TRBV15	TRBJ1-5	NA	ATSREEGASNQPQH
TRBV25-1	TRBJ2-7	NA	ASSESVDSSYEQY
TRBV7-2	TRBJ1-3	NA	ASSLAGPSSGNTIY
TRBV7-8	TRBJ1-1	NA	ASSLGTGFITEAF
TRBV13	TRBJ1-4	NA	ASSFGAIQKLF
TRBV24-1	TRBJ2-1	few	ATSDLLRVGTGYLQGNEQF
TRBV10-1	TRBJ2-2	NA	ASSLPQGTGELF
TRBV6-5	TRBJ1-2	NA	ATSLSGGTAIGYT
TRBV18	TRBJ1-1	NA	ASSPSMATTRDRGFAF
TRBV5-5	TRBJ2-1	NA	ASSDGTSGGYNEQF
TRBV10-3	TRBJ2-1	NA	AIRPGFDDEQF
TRBV5-1	TRBJ1-1	NA	ASSLVRATEAF
TRBV9	TRBJ2-3	few	ASSVAGGSPTDTQY
TRBV19	TRBJ2-2	NA	ASSIATGGVGELF